A single sample gave rise to the 24 T cell receptor beta chains below, sequenced in a study of T cell responses to AZD1222 COVID-19 vaccine (TCRdb year 2021). This specimen's time point label, per the study, means: about 28 days (+/-7) after the second vaccine dose. Receptors were amplified or captured by the immunoSEQ multiplex PCR assay. TCRdb mirrors the immuneACCESS table, restricted to in-frame sequences. Some clones are absent from its copies; in checked studies, under half trace to an unresolved V gene, and the reason for the others is unknown. This sample is represented by approximately 110,000 clones; 70% to 90% of them were singletons. The ten largest clonotypes hold around 4.4% of the sample. This specimen consisted of peripheral blood, obtained 28 days after the second AZD1222 dose. Receptor source: an adult who received the AZD1222 COVID-19 vaccine.

The rearrangement links TRBV27 to TRBJ2-3; 16 nucleotides line up with TRBD2. The CDR3 is made up of 19 amino acids. The germline V gene has CDR1 MNHEY and CDR2 SMNVEV (reference sequence). Losses at the gene ends were 8 bases for V and 1 base for J; bases not matched to a gene: 12. CDR3 in DNA: TGTGCCAGCTCTGATACGGGACTAGCGGGAGGGGTGGGCACAGATACGCAGTATTTT. This encodes CASSDTGLAGGVGTDTQYF.

The chain links TRBV5-1 to TRBJ2-2; D may be TRBD1 or TRBD2 (5 bases each). The CDR3 loop spans 16 amino acids. Germline loops: CDR1 SGHRS, CDR2 YFSETQ. Deletions cut 0 bases from V and 7 bases from J, with 16 bases between. The CDR3 spells CASSLAPGTEVGELFF. As DNA, the CDR3 is TGCGCCAGCAGCTTGGCCCCCGGGACCGAAGTCGGGGAGCTGTTTTTT.

The V and J genes are TRBV5-5 and TRBJ2-5; 8 bases are shared with TRBD1. V lost 4 bases, J lost 4 bases, and 18 bases stayed unmatched. This CDR3 region has 18 residues. Looked up from germline, CDR1 is SGHKS and CDR2 is YYEKEE (reference sequence). The CDR3 protein is CASSRLMMDRVVTETQYF. Here the CDR3 DNA reads TGTGCCAGCAGCCGGCTTATGATGGACAGGGTGGTTACAGAGACCCAGTACTTC.

The chain uses TRBV23-1 and TRBJ2-5; no clear D. TRBV23-1 is noted as an ORF with a role that remains uncertain. Trimming cost V 7 bases and J 5 bases, with 11 bases left between them. The CDR3 contains 12 residues. CDR3 loop: CASNRLRETQYF. The CDR3 DNA follows: TGCGCCAGCAATCGACTGAGGGAGACCCAGTACTTC.

The chain uses TRBV6-4 and TRBJ2-3; D is ambiguous. The CDR3 spans 15 residues. V dropped 2 bases and J dropped 0 bases, with 9 bases sitting between them. Germline V gene sequence: CDR1 MRHNA, CDR2 SNTAGT. CDR3 DNA sequence: TGTGCCAGCAGTGACGGGGTACAGAGCACAGATACGCAGTATTTT. Amino acid sequence: CASSDGVQSTDTQYF.

The chain recombines TRBV19 with TRBJ1-6; 8 nucleotides align to TRBD1. The CDR3 sequence is 14 residues long. Trimming cost V 5 bases and J 5 bases; bases outside gene matches: 2. CDR1 and CDR2 from the germline V gene are LNHDA and SQIVND (reference sequence). The CDR3: CASSVTGDNSPLHF. CDR3 sequence (DNA): TGTGCCAGTAGTGTGACAGGGGATAATTCACCCCTCCACTTT.

The chain combines TRBV28 with TRBJ1-3, with D unclear. Trimming pared 8 bases from V and 1 base from J, leaving 15 bases between. The CDR3 has 15 residues. Germline loops: CDR1 MDHEN, CDR2 SYDVKM. CDR3 nucleotides: TGTGCCAGCTTGGGCAGCTCGCGTTCTGGAAACACCATATATTTT. The encoded protein is CASLGSSRSGNTIYF.

The CDR3 DNA sequence: TGTGCCATCAGTGCAACGGGACAGGGTTTCCACGAGCAGTACTTC. This encodes CAISATGQGFHEQYF. The V gene is TRBV10-3, the J gene TRBJ2-7; 9 bases align to TRBD1. Germline assignment: CDR1 ENHRY and CDR2 SYGVKD. The CDR3 totals 15 residues. V lost 4 bases and J lost 5; bases outside the gene matches: 9.

V and J are TRBV4-2 and TRBJ2-5, with D maybe TRBD2 (5 bases). Trimming cost V 1 base and J 2 bases, with 8 bases left between them. The germline CDR1 and CDR2 sequences are LGHNA and YNFKEQ. CDR3 length: 14 amino acids. Here the CDR3 reads CASSQAGIQETQYF. CDR3 nucleotides: TGTGCCAGCAGCCAAGCGGGGATTCAAGAGACCCAGTACTTC.

The rearrangement links TRBV30 to TRBJ2-7; 7 positions match TRBD1. Trimming removed 1 base from V and 1 base from J; junction bases left unmatched: 7. Germline loops: CDR1 GTSNPN, CDR2 SVGIG (reference sequence). This CDR3 contains 15 residues. This chain's CDR3 is CAWSAGTDSSYEQYF. CDR3 DNA: TGTGCCTGGAGTGCGGGGACAGATTCTTCCTACGAGCAGTACTTC.

This chain connects TRBV3-1 (or the pseudogene TRBV3-2) to TRBJ2-7; TRBD2 agrees at 7 bases. The CDR3 totals 17 residues. V dropped 0 bases and J dropped 1; count of bases not matched to a gene: 9. Germline V CDR1 and CDR2: LGHDT, YNNKEL (reference sequence). The CDR3 sequence is CASSQEGTLAVSYEQYF. CDR3 in DNA: TGTGCCAGCAGCCAAGAGGGGACCCTAGCGGTATCCTACGAGCAGTACTTC.

This rearrangement joins TRBV7-9 to TRBJ2-2; D gene ambiguous. Per the germline V gene, CDR1 is SEHNR and CDR2 is FQNEAQ (reference sequence). The CDR3 has 15 residues. The ends were cut back, 4 bases at V and 4 bases at J, with 13 bases in the middle. Here the CDR3 DNA reads TGTGCCAGCAGCTCTACGAGGACGGCCACCGGGGAGCTGTTTTTT. This gives the protein CASSSTRTATGELFF.

The V gene is TRBV5-5, the J gene TRBJ1-1, with a weak D call TRBD1 (5 bases). The CDR3 runs to 15 residues. V lost 4 bases and J 5 bases, leaving 18 bases between the germline ends. Germline assignment: CDR1 SGHKS and CDR2 YYEKEE (reference sequence). The CDR3 DNA sequence: TGTGCCAGCAGCCTGACCGATGGTGGGGGGACTGAAGCTTTCTTT. Translated: CASSLTDGGGTEAFF.

This clone was found once. The rearrangement links TRBV4-3 to TRBJ1-1; 7 nucleotides align to TRBD1. Germline V gene data show CDR1 as LGHNA and CDR2 as YSLEER. The CDR3 loop spans 16 amino acids. V was clipped by 4 bases and J by 6 bases; unmatched bases: 14. The chain's CDR3 is CASSLRGSGGRSEAFF. For the CDR3, the DNA is TGCGCCAGCAGCCTAAGGGGTTCAGGGGGTCGTTCTGAAGCTTTCTTT.

The rearrangement links TRBV7-8 to TRBJ1-6; TRBD1 aligns across 7 bases. CDR1 and CDR2 from the germline V gene are SGHVS and FQNEAQ. V dropped 5 bases and J dropped 7; count of bases not matched to a gene: 8. The CDR3 runs to 15 residues. CDR3 DNA: TGTGCCAGCAGCCCCTTGACAGGGTTAAATTCACCCCTCCACTTT. Translating gives CASSPLTGLNSPLHF.

V usage is TRBV10-3 and J usage is TRBJ2-2; D perhaps matches TRBD2 (6 bases). The germline V gene has CDR1 ENHRY and CDR2 SYGVKD. CDR3 size: 15 residues. Trimming shortened V by 8 bases and J by 7 bases, and 20 bases separated the two germline ends. CDR3 region: CAIGAASGVDGELFF. The CDR3 nucleotides read TGTGCCATCGGGGCAGCATCGGGGGTTGACGGGGAGCTGTTTTTT.

The chain is built from TRBV2 and TRBJ2-1; 13 bases are a match to TRBD2. CDR1 and CDR2 from the germline V gene are SNHLY and FYNNEI. The CDR3 is 16 residues long. Trimming took 4 bases from V and 2 from J; bases not matched to a gene: 2. CDR3 nucleotide sequence: TGTGCCAGCAGTGCGGGACTAGCGGGAACCTACAATGAGCAGTTCTTC. The encoded protein is CASSAGLAGTYNEQFF.

The chain is built from TRBV6-2 or TRBV6-3 and TRBJ1-5; the D is unclear. Trimming removed 5 bases from V and 2 bases from J, with 13 bases in between. The CDR3 runs to 15 residues. The germline V gene encodes CDR1 MNHEY and CDR2 SVGEGT. As DNA, the CDR3 is TGTGCCAGCAGTACCCCCGAGAGCCGCAATCAGCCCCAGCATTTT. Translating it yields CASSTPESRNQPQHF.

J is TRBJ2-3 and V is TRBV7-3, with D hard to call. This CDR3 has 14 residues. The V gene lost 5 bases and the J gene lost 0 bases, with 9 bases spanning the gap. Germline lookup yields CDR1 SGHTA and CDR2 FQGTGA. The CDR3 here is CASSPRRSTDTQYF. The CDR3 region has the DNA TGTGCCAGCAGCCCCAGGCGTAGCACAGATACGCAGTATTTT.

The CDR3 sequence: CASSPRLAGGPWETQYF. DNA for the CDR3: TGTGCCAGCAGCCCGCGACTAGCGGGAGGGCCGTGGGAGACCCAGTACTTC. V and J are TRBV7-9 and TRBJ2-5; 14 bases fit TRBD2. After removal of 5 bases from V and 5 bases from J, the junction contained 10 bases not matched to a gene. The length of the CDR3 is 17 residues. CDR1 is SEHNR, CDR2 FQNEAQ, per germline (reference sequence).

Here the CDR3 reads CAWSSVSGNTIYF. The CDR3 nucleotides are TGTGCCTGGAGTTCAGTCTCTGGAAACACCATATATTTT. The rearrangement joins TRBV30 to TRBJ1-3; unclear D gene. The CDR3 is 13 amino acids. The V gene lost 2 bases and the J gene lost 0 bases, with 5 bases spanning the gap. The germline V gene has CDR1 GTSNPN and CDR2 SVGIG (reference sequence).

This rearrangement joins TRBV3-1 (or the pseudogene TRBV3-2) to TRBJ2-2, with D maybe TRBD1 (5 bases). The V gene's germline CDR1 is LGHDT and CDR2 YNNKEL (reference sequence). This CDR3 is built from 14 residues. V was trimmed by 2 bases and J by 2 bases, leaving 6 bases between them. CDR3 in amino acids: CASSQQGNTGELFF. Here the CDR3 DNA reads TGTGCCAGCAGCCAACAGGGTAACACCGGGGAGCTGTTTTTT.

The genes are TRBV4-2 and TRBJ1-2; no definite D call. CDR1 is LGHNA and CDR2 is YNFKEQ in the germline V gene. The CDR3 extends over 15 amino acids. Trimming removed 3 bases at V and 0 bases at J, with 11 bases between. The chain's CDR3 is CASSQATPTNYGYTF. The CDR3, as DNA: TGTGCCAGCAGCCAGGCTACCCCGACTAACTATGGCTACACCTTC.

The CDR3 bases are TGTGCCAGCAGCTTAGGGACGCCTACCTACAATGAGCAGTTCTTC. It encodes CASSLGTPTYNEQFF. The chain combines TRBV7-9 with TRBJ2-1, with unresolved D. Germline V lookup: CDR1 SEHNR, CDR2 FQNEAQ (reference sequence). The CDR3 has 15 residues. The V end was cut by 1 base, the J end by 2 bases, with 9 bases between.